There are many counts of the clone carrying this TCR beta chain. Time point denoted: newly diagnosed GD, antithyroid drugs for less than 3 months. PBMCs were the source of the RNA used for TCR sequencing. In building TCR beta libraries, iRepertoire HTBI primers were used together with Arm-PCR of CDR3 regions. TCRdb passed the multiplex PCR reads through MiXCR, listing each CDR3 protein once. The table has 350,000 to 500,000 distinct CDR3 sequences, less than 15% seen once; the top ten hold around a sixth. The sample comes from a study of regulatory T cells in long-lasting Graves disease. The CDR3 length is 15 residues. Germline CDR1 is MNHNS and CDR2 is SASEGT. V lost 4 bases, J lost 0 bases, and 12 bases lay in between. These data were also reused for a study on T cells in Graves' hyperthyroidism and ophthalmopathy. According to that study: These patients, aged 18 to 65, had recently diagnosed hyperthyroidism lasting under 2 months. The majority of expanded thyroid clonotypes above 0.001 also appeared in blood.

The source of this sequence is a woman aged 50 to 60 with Graves disease. V and J are TRBV6-1 and TRBJ1-2, with D unclear. The sequences come from peripheral blood mononuclear cells (PBMCs), collected at new diagnosis, from a patient treated with antithyroid drugs. This CDR3 is CASSGGTAPNYGYTF. The CDR3 nucleotides read TGTGCCAGCAGTGGCGGAACAGCGCCTAACTATGGCTACACCTTC.